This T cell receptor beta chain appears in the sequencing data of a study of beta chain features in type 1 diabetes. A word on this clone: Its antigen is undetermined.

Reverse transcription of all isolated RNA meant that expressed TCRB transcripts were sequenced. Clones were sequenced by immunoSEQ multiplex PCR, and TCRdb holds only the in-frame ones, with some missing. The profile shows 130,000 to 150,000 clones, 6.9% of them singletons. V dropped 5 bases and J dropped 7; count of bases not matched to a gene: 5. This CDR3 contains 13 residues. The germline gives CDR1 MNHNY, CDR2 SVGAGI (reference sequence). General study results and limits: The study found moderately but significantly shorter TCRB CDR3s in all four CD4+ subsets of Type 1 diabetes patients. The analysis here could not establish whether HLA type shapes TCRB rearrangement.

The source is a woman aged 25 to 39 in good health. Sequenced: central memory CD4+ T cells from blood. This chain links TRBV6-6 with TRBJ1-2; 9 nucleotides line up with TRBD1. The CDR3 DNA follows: TGTGCCAGCAGTCGGGGACAGGGCTTTGGCTACACCTTC. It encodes CASSRGQGFGYTF.